These 2 T cell receptor beta chains originate from one sample sequenced in a study of technical replicates of blood from several donors. TCRdb's table, derived via immunoSEQ multiplex PCR, lists solely in-frame clones and lacks some. The repertoire holds 91,000 or so clones, with approximately 95% as singletons. What was sequenced was T cells isolated from PBMCs. The source is a human donor in good health.

V and J are TRBV5-1 and TRBJ2-2; 9 bases align to TRBD1. This CDR3 is 17 amino acids long. CDR1 and CDR2 from the germline V gene are SGHRS and YFSETQ. J lost 1 base, V lost 4 bases, and 8 bases had no gene match. The CDR3 coding sequence is TGCGCCAGCAGCAGAAATAGACAGGGGGTGAACACCGGGGAGCTGTTTTTT. Amino acids: CASSRNRQGVNTGELFF. The full variable domain, in which reference TRBV5-1 and TRBJ2-2 provide the parts outside the CDR3, is KAGVTQTPRYLIKTRGQQVTLSCSPISGHRSVSWYQQTPGQGLQFLFEYFSETQRNKGNFPGRFSGRQFSNSRSEMNVSTLELGDSALYLCASSRNRQGVNTGELFFGEGSRLTVL.

The rearrangement joins TRBV6-5 to TRBJ2-5, with a tentative D call TRBD1 (7 bases). Trimming cost V 4 bases and J 4 bases, with 13 bases left between them. Germline V gene data show CDR1 as MNHEY and CDR2 as SVGAGI. CDR3 length equals 14 residues. CDR3 loop: CASSSAGGRETQYF. The CDR3 DNA reads TGTGCCAGCAGTTCAGCAGGGGGGAGAGAGACCCAGTACTTC.